Listed below are T cell receptor beta chains from one sample, sequenced in a study of T cell responses to AZD1222 COVID-19 vaccine. TCRdb's table, derived via immunoSEQ multiplex PCR, lists solely in-frame clones and lacks some. The table includes roughly 180,000 clones, around 93% detected once. The sample consisted of peripheral blood, taken on day 0 of AZD1222 vaccination. The receptors here all came from an adult in good health. Both conserved end residues are part of each CDR3. The D gene is left open where the match is weak. Size is omitted from some rows. Given values are once, few, many or a class for expanded clones.

V gene	clone size	J gene	D gene	CDR3 DNA	CDR3 protein
TRBV7-2	-	TRBJ2-7	-	TGTGCCAGCAGCTCCGGGGGCTTCAGCTCCTACGAGCAGTACTTC	CASSSGGFSSYEQYF
TRBV7-2	-	TRBJ1-1	-	TGTGCCAGCAGCTCGGGAGTAGCGAACACTGAAGCTTTCTTT	CASSSGVANTEAFF
TRBV6-5	-	TRBJ1-6	TRBD1	TGTGCCAGCAGTAGAATTCCGGGACAGGGGTCACCCCTCCACTTT	CASSRIPGQGSPLHF
TRBV9	few	TRBJ1-4	-	TGTGCCAGCAGCGCAGGAGGGCGCCCTAATGAAAAACTGTTTTTT	CASSAGGRPNEKLFF
TRBV6-4	-	TRBJ2-6	TRBD2	TGTGCCAGCAGTAGCGGGAGGGCTGGGGCCAACGTCCTGACTTTC	CASSSGRAGANVLTF
TRBV7-2	-	TRBJ2-3	-	TGTGCCAGCAGCCTAGGAGGGTCAGATACGCAGTATTTT	CASSLGGSDTQYF
TRBV5-1	-	TRBJ1-5	-	TGCGCCAGCAGCGGAGACGGGAATAGCAATCAGCCCCAGCATTTT	CASSGDGNSNQPQHF
TRBV28	-	TRBJ2-3	-	TGTGCCAGCAGTGATAGAGTTAGCACAGATACGCAGTATTTT	CASSDRVSTDTQYF
TRBV30	-	TRBJ2-4	-	TGTGCCTGGAGTATGACACCCCAGTACATTCAGTACTTC	CAWSMTPQYIQYF
TRBV7-9	-	TRBJ1-2	-	TGTGCCAGCAGCTTAGCCCCGAACAGGGACTATGGCTACACCTTC	CASSLAPNRDYGYTF
TRBV28	-	TRBJ1-1	-	TGTGCCAGCAGTTTAAGTAAGGGGTTTGGTTCGTTGGACACTGAAGCTTTCTTT	CASSLSKGFGSLDTEAFF
TRBV28	few	TRBJ2-7	TRBD1	TGTGCCAGCAGTTCGGCAGGGGGCCCGGTAGAGCAGTACTTC	CASSSAGGPVEQYF
TRBV28	-	TRBJ1-6	-	TGTGCCAGCAGGGGAACTTCTTCACCCCTCCACTTT	CASRGTSSPLHF
TRBV12-3/TRBV12-4	-	TRBJ2-7	-	TGTGCCAGCAGGGAAGGGACCTACGAGCAGTACTTC	CASREGTYEQYF
TRBV11-2	-	TRBJ2-7	-	TGTGCCAGCAGCCCTTTGGGGACTTCTCTCTCCTACGAGCAGTACTTC	CASSPLGTSLSYEQYF
TRBV18	-	TRBJ2-4	-	TGTGCCAGCTCACCAGCCGGCAGAAACATTCAGTACTTC	CASSPAGRNIQYF
TRBV9	-	TRBJ2-1	TRBD2	TGTGCCAGCAGCGCCGGTAGCGGGGGGGCGAATGAGCAGTTCTTC	CASSAGSGGANEQFF
TRBV28	-	TRBJ1-1	-	TGTGCCAGCAGGTCCGGGGACACTGAAGCTTTCTTT	CASRSGDTEAFF
TRBV10-1	-	TRBJ2-1	-	TGCGCCAGCAGTGACCCCGCAGGGTCCGGGAGGTTCTTC	CASSDPAGSGRFF
TRBV5-4	-	TRBJ1-1	-	TGTGCCAGCAGCCTCATTGGGGGGGGCACTGAAGCTTTCTTT	CASSLIGGGTEAFF
TRBV11-2	-	TRBJ1-1	-	TGTGCCAGCAGTTTTAGGCCAGGGACCATGAACACTGAAGCTTTCTTT	CASSFRPGTMNTEAFF
TRBV30	-	TRBJ1-6	-	TGTGCCTGGAGTGTACCGCGGGGGGATTCACCCCTCCACTTT	CAWSVPRGDSPLHF
TRBV27	-	TRBJ2-2	TRBD2	TGTGCCAGCAGTTTAAAGTTTGCGGGAGCCGGGGAGCTGTTTTTT	CASSLKFAGAGELFF
TRBV19	-	TRBJ2-1	-	TGTGCCAGTAGTATTGGCACCCCGGGACTCGGGCAGTTCTTC	CASSIGTPGLGQFF
TRBV6-4	-	TRBJ1-2	-	TGTGCCAGCAGTGAAGGACCTTCCCCGGTGGGTGGCTACACCTTC	CASSEGPSPVGGYTF
TRBV5-1	-	TRBJ2-5	-	TGCGCCAGCAGCTTGAAAGAGACCCAGTACTTC	CASSLKETQYF
TRBV5-6	-	TRBJ2-1	-	TGTGCCAGCAGCCCCGGTAGATTGTACTACAATGAGCAGTTCTTC	CASSPGRLYYNEQFF
TRBV27	-	TRBJ2-1	TRBD2	TGTGCCAGCAGTTTAGGGGCTAGCGGAGAGCAGTTCTTC	CASSLGASGEQFF
TRBV10-3	few	TRBJ1-3	TRBD1	TGTGCCATCAGGGGGACAGGGGCTTTAGGAAACACCATATATTTT	CAIRGTGALGNTIYF
TRBV4-3	once	TRBJ2-1	-	TGCGCCAGCAGCCAAGAACTGCGAAGCTCCTACAATGAGCAGTTCTTC	CASSQELRSSYNEQFF
TRBV30	few	TRBJ1-2	-	TGTGCCTGGAGTGTAGGTTTTGTGGAGAACTATGGCTACACCTTC	CAWSVGFVENYGYTF
TRBV3-1/TRBV3-2	few	TRBJ2-5	-	TGTGCCAGCAGCCAAGATGTAGCAACCCAGTACTTC	CASSQDVATQYF
TRBV24-1	-	TRBJ2-7	-	TGTGCCACCTCTGTACATACCGCCCCATACGAGCAGTACTTC	CATSVHTAPYEQYF
TRBV5-6	-	TRBJ2-7	TRBD1	TGTGCCAGCAGCCCCTCTTGGGACAGGGGCTCCTACGAGCAGTACTTC	CASSPSWDRGSYEQYF
TRBV11-2	-	TRBJ1-5	-	TGTGCCAGCAATCGGGACGGCAATCAGCCCCAGCATTTT	CASNRDGNQPQHF
TRBV7-2	-	TRBJ2-2	-	TGTGCCAGCAGCTCATACCATAGCCCTCGGGACACCGGGGAGCTGTTTTTT	CASSSYHSPRDTGELFF